The present entry profiles one TCR beta chain with its context. Its matching antigen is unknown. This sample was taken from a study of T cells in localized non-small cell lung cancer. Generated by immunoSEQ multiplex PCR, the TCRdb table keeps only in-frame clones and is missing some. The table has 23,000 or so clones, about 93% seen once. Germline values: CDR1 MNHNS, CDR2 SASEGT. CDR3 length equals 14 residues. V lost 3 bases to trimming and J lost 0 bases, with 6 bases between them. Whole-study results and caveats: Uninvolved adjacent lung had the highest recorded T cell clonality, with tumor below it. Sequencing, confined to only one tumor region, leaves heterogeneity possible.

This sequence was found in a woman aged 40-69 years with stage I lung adenocarcinoma. This rearrangement joins TRBV6-1 to TRBJ1-3; the D gene is possibly TRBD1 (5 bases). The source was peripheral blood, collected before any cancer treatment. The CDR3 protein is CASSDTGSGNTIYF. DNA for the CDR3: TGTGCCAGCAGTGATACAGGCTCTGGAAACACCATATATTTT.